This record concerns one T cell receptor beta chain sequence. What it binds is unknown. The sample is drawn from a study of CD4 T cells in relation to SARS-CoV-2 and coronaviruses. Turning to the study itself: The negative reference was HIV-1 Nef peptide pool or peptide-free culture.

Unmatched junction bases numbered 11, after V lost 8 bases and J lost 6 bases. Looked up from germline, CDR1 is SNHLY and CDR2 is FYNNEI. The CDR3 runs to 14 residues. CD4+ T cells from unexposed donors were obtained before the COVID-19 pandemic (2011-2018). The cells were cultured for around ten days before CD4+ T cells were isolated. Clones were sequenced by immunoSEQ multiplex PCR, and TCRdb holds only the in-frame ones, with some missing. The sample lists about 26,000 clones; approximately 70% were seen once. Specimen: CD4+ T cells from PBMCs, cultured in vitro. This receptor was identified in a human donor in good health. The rearrangement joins TRBV2 to TRBJ1-1; 8 nucleotides line up with TRBD1. The CDR3 spells CASRGGDRRAEAFF. For the CDR3, the DNA is TGTGCCAGCCGGGGAGGGGACAGGCGTGCTGAAGCTTTCTTT.